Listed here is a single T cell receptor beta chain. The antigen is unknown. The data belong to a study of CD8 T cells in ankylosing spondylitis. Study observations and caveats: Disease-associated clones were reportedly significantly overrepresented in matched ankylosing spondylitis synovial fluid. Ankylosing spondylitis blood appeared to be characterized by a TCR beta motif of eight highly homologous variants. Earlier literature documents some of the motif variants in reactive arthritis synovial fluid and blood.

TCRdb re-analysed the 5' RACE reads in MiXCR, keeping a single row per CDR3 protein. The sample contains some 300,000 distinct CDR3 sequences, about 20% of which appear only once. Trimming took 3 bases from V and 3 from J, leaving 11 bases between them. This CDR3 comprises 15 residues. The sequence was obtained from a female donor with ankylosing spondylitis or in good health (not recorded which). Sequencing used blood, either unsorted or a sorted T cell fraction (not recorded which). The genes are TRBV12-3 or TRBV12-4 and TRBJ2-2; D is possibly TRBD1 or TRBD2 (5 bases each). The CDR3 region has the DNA TGTGCCAGCAGTTTGGGGGTGCCTGACACCGGGGAGCTGTTTTTT. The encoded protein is CASSLGVPDTGELFF.